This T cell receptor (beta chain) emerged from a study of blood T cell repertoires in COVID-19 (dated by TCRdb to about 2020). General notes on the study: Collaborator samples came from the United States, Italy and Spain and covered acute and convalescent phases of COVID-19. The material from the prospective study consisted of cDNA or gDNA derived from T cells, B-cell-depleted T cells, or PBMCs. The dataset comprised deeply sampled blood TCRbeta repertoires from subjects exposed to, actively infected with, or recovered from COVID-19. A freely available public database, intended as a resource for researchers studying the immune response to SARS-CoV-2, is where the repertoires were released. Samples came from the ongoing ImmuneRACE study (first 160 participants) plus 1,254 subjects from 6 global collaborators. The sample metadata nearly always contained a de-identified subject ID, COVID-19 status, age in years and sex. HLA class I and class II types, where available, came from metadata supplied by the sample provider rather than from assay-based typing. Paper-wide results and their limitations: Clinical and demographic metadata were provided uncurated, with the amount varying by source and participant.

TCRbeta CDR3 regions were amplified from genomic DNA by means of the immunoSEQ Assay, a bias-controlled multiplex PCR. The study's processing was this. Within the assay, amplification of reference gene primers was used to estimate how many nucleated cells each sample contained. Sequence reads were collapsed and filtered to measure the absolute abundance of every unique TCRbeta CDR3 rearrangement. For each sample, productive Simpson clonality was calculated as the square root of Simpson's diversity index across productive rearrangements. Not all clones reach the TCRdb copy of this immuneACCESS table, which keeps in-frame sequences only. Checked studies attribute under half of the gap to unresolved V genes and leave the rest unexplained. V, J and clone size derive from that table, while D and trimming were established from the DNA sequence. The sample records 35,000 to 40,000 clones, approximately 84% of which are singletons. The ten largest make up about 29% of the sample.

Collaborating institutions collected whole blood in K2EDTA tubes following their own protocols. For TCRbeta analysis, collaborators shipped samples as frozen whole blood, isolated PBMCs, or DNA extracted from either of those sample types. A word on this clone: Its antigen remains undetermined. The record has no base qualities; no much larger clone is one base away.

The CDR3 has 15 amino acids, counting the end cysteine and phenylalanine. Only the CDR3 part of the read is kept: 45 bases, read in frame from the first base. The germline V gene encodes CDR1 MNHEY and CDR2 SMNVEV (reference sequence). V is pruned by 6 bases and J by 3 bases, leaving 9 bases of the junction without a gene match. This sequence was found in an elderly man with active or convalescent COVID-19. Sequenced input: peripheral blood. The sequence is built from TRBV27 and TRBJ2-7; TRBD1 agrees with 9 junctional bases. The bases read TGTGCCAGCAGACTTGGGACAGGGAATCTCTACGAGCAGTACTTC. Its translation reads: CASRLGTGNLYEQYF.